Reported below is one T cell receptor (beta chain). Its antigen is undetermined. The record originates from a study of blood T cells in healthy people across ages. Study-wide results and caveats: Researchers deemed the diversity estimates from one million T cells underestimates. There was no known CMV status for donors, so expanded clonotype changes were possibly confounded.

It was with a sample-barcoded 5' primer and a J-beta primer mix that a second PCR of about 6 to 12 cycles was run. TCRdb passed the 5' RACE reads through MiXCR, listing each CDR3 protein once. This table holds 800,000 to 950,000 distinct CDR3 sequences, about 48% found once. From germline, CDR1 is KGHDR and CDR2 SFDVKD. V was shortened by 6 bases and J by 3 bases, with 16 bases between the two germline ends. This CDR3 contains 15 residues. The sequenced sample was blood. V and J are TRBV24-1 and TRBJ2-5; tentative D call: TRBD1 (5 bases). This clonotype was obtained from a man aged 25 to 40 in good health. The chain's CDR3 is CATSSSLGQKETQYF. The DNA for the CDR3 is TGTGCCACCAGTAGTAGTTTAGGACAAAAAGAGACCCAGTACTTC.